This TCR beta chain was captured by sequencing in a study of PD-L1 blockade in urothelial cancer. As for the study in general: The researchers analyzed blood 3 weeks (second dose) and 6 weeks after treatment start. Blood samples had a median of approximately 150,000 T cells, more than 65,000 unique TCRs, and clonality 0.080.

Looked up from germline, CDR1 is MDHEN and CDR2 is SYDVKM. Germline trimming cut 6 bases from V and 3 bases from J; bases unmatched to any gene: 10. The CDR3 is made up of 15 amino acids. Measured with immunoSEQ multiplex PCR; TCRdb has only the in-frame clones, and not every one. The data show 60,000 to 80,000 clones, around nine tenths seen once. The time point: peripheral blood 6 weeks after treatment start. The input for sequencing was PBMCs, taken around atezolizumab (anti-PD-L1) treatment. The V gene is TRBV28, the J gene TRBJ1-2; TRBD1 agrees at 7 bases. The TCR sequence derives from a man aged 55 to 70 with urothelial cancer. CDR3 nucleotides: TGTGCCAGCAGGCCCACTCGACAGGGATACTATGGCTACACCTTC. Translation gives CASRPTRQGYYGYTF.